What follows are 23 T cell receptor beta chains derived from one specimen sequenced in a study of blood T cell repertoires in COVID-19. TCRdb keeps only in-frame clones here, not all; method: immunoSEQ multiplex PCR. The sample gives 55,000 to 70,000 clones, 79% of which show up once; around 3.5% is in the top ten. Material for sequencing was peripheral blood. The receptors stem from a man aged 55 to 69 with acute or convalescent COVID-19.

The chain is built from TRBV4-2 and TRBJ2-2; perhaps TRBD2 as D (5 bases). The CDR3 extends over 14 amino acids. The V end lost 4 bases, the J end lost 5 bases, and 11 bases lay between the germline ends. Germline CDR1 and CDR2: LGHNA and YNFKEQ. The CDR3 loop reads CASSRFRETGELFF. DNA for the CDR3: TGTGCCAGCAGCCGGTTTAGGGAGACCGGGGAGCTGTTTTTT.

The genes are TRBV30 and TRBJ2-3; 8 nucleotides align to TRBD2. The CDR3 has 14 residues. Germline CDR1 reads GTSNPN; CDR2 reads SVGIG (reference sequence). The V segment lost 0 bases and the J segment 4 bases; nucleotides outside the gene matches: 3. CDR3 sequence: CAWSVGLAADTQYF. The CDR3 DNA is TGTGCCTGGAGTGTAGGACTAGCAGCAGATACGCAGTATTTT.

The V and J genes are TRBV2 and TRBJ1-4; 7 bases match TRBD1. The CDR3 is made up of 14 amino acids. The V segment lost 5 bases and the J segment 7 bases; nucleotides outside the gene matches: 7. Germline CDR1 and CDR2: SNHLY and FYNNEI. CDR3: CASSFDRVAEKLFF. The CDR3 DNA sequence: TGTGCCAGCAGTTTCGACAGGGTAGCTGAAAAACTGTTTTTT.

CDR3 sequence reads: CARRPLEGGEYGYTF. The CDR3 DNA reads as TGTGCCAGGCGCCCACTAGAGGGGGGGGAGTATGGCTACACCTTC. The chain carries TRBV6-5 and TRBJ1-2, with D possibly being TRBD1 (6 bases). Trimming took off 9 bases at V and 5 bases at J, with 22 bases between the two ends. Germline assignment: CDR1 MNHEY and CDR2 SVGAGI. The CDR3 totals 15 residues.

This clone was counted once. J is TRBJ1-2 and V is TRBV7-9; 9 positions match TRBD1. This CDR3 comprises 13 residues. Losses at the gene ends were 11 bases for V and 6 bases for J; bases not matched to a gene: 10. The germline gives CDR1 SEHNR, CDR2 FQNEAQ (reference sequence). The CDR3 reads CARSGQGIHGYTF. The CDR3 DNA is TGTGCCCGCTCGGGACAGGGAATTCATGGCTACACCTTC.

The chain employs TRBV6-5 and TRBJ1-1; the D gene is possibly TRBD1 (6 bases). V lost 6 bases, J lost 0 bases, and 11 bases lay in between. The CDR3 contains 14 residues. Per the germline V gene, CDR1 is MNHEY and CDR2 is SVGAGI. The CDR3 sequence is CASSDRSLNTEAFF. CDR3 nucleotide sequence: TGTGCCAGCAGCGACAGGAGTTTGAACACTGAAGCTTTCTTT.

The chain couples TRBV24-1 to TRBJ1-5; the match to TRBD1 covers 7 bases. Trimming took 4 bases from V and 5 from J; bases not matched to a gene: 4. Germline V gives CDR1 KGHDR, CDR2 SFDVKD. The CDR3 is made up of 14 amino acids. CDR3 bases: TGTGCCACCAGTGACTGGGACAGCGATCAGCCCCAGCATTTT. Translated: CATSDWDSDQPQHF.

The J gene is TRBJ1-2, the V gene TRBV10-3; no reliable D call. The CDR3 sequence is 14 residues long. Germline CDR1 reads ENHRY; CDR2 reads SYGVKD. Trimming took 7 bases from V and 4 from J, leaving 16 bases between them. The CDR3 protein is CAITRHALSYGYTF. As DNA, the CDR3 is TGTGCCATCACCCGACACGCACTGAGCTATGGCTACACCTTC.

This clone was observed once. V is TRBV9 and J is TRBJ2-7; D uncertain. Germline V gene data show CDR1 as SGDLS and CDR2 as YYNGEE. Trimming took 0 bases from V and 1 from J, leaving 11 bases between them. The CDR3 consists of 15 residues. CDR3 amino acids: CASSVAASGSYEQYF. The CDR3 DNA reads TGTGCCAGCAGCGTAGCGGCTAGTGGGTCCTACGAGCAGTACTTC.

This chain links TRBV30 with TRBJ1-1, with D possibly matching TRBD1 (5 bases). CDR1 is GTSNPN, CDR2 SVGIG, per germline (reference sequence). This CDR3 has 11 amino acids. With 3 bases removed from V and 11 bases from J, the gap between germline ends came to 13 bases. This chain's CDR3 is CAWRQVLQAFF. CDR3 bases: TGTGCCTGGAGACAGGTTTTGCAGGCTTTCTTT.

This clone was counted only a few times. The chain has TRBV6-6 and TRBJ1-6, with unresolved D. The CDR3 has 17 amino acids. Trimming pared 5 bases from V and 0 bases from J, leaving 14 bases between. The germline V gene has CDR1 MNHNY and CDR2 SVGAGI (reference sequence). For the CDR3, the DNA is TGTGCCAGCAGTCCGTACTCTATCGGCTCCTATAATTCACCCCTCCACTTT. Translating it yields CASSPYSIGSYNSPLHF.

The chain links TRBV5-6 to TRBJ1-2; TRBD1 might be the D (6 bases). CDR3 size: 12 residues. The V and J ends lost 4 bases and 6 bases respectively, with 10 bases between them. Germline lookup yields CDR1 SGHDT and CDR2 YYEEEE. CDR3: CASSRGQNGYTF. CDR3 sequence (DNA): TGTGCCAGCAGCCGTGGACAGAATGGCTACACCTTC.

J is TRBJ1-2 and V is TRBV29-1; TRBD1 matches 9 bases. The germline V gene encodes CDR1 SQVTM and CDR2 ANQGSEA. The CDR3 is 12 amino acids. V shed 6 bases and J 5 bases; nucleotides not matched to a gene: 4. CDR3 residues: CSVTGQGYGYTF. In DNA, the CDR3 is TGCAGCGTGACGGGACAGGGTTATGGCTACACCTTC.

V usage is TRBV5-1 and J usage is TRBJ1-4, with D possibly matching TRBD1 (6 bases). Trimming cost V 1 base and J 3 bases, with 7 bases left between them. The CDR3 sequence is 14 residues long. Looked up from germline, CDR1 is SGHRS and CDR2 is YFSETQ. The chain's CDR3 is CASSLPGANEKLFF. The CDR3 DNA sequence: TGCGCCAGCAGCTTGCCAGGGGCTAATGAAAAACTGTTTTTT.

V gene TRBV4-1 combines with J gene TRBJ2-1; D is possibly TRBD2 (5 bases). Trimming pared 1 base from V and 7 bases from J, leaving 8 bases between. CDR1 MGHRA and CDR2 YSYEKL come from the germline V gene. CDR3 size: 13 residues. Here the CDR3 DNA reads TGCGCCAGCAGCCAAGTCCTAGCTAATGAGCAGTTCTTC. Encoded protein: CASSQVLANEQFF.

The rearrangement links TRBV2 to TRBJ2-2; TRBD1 aligns across 7 bases. Germline values: CDR1 SNHLY, CDR2 FYNNEI. The CDR3 has 15 residues. The V and J ends lost 2 bases and 4 bases, in that order; junction bases with no gene match: 4. DNA for the CDR3: TGTGCCAGCAGTGAAAGGACAGGCGGCACCGGGGAGCTGTTTTTT. This sequence encodes CASSERTGGTGELFF.

The chain recombines TRBV9 with TRBJ1-5; 7 bases are a match to TRBD1. CDR1 and CDR2 (germline): SGDLS, YYNGEE. CDR3 length equals 15 residues. Trimming took 0 bases from V and 9 from J; bases not matched to a gene: 9. CDR3: CASSVGTGASSPQHF. The DNA for the CDR3 is TGTGCCAGCAGCGTAGGTACAGGGGCCTCATCGCCCCAGCATTTT.

The chain uses TRBV13 and TRBJ2-7, with a weak D call TRBD1 (6 bases). The CDR3 is 13 amino acids. V dropped 5 bases and J dropped 5 bases, with 13 bases sitting between them. The germline V gene has CDR1 PRHDT and CDR2 FYEKMQ (reference sequence). Here the CDR3 reads CASSLKGEHEQYF. The DNA of the CDR3 is TGTGCCAGCAGCCTCAAGGGGGAACACGAGCAGTACTTC.

The rearrangement links TRBV28 to TRBJ1-2, with 8 bases aligning to TRBD1. This CDR3 is 17 amino acids long. With 3 bases clipped from V and 6 bases from J, the junction kept 15 bases outside the gene matches. Germline CDR1 reads MDHEN; CDR2 reads SYDVKM. CDR3 amino acids: CASSLDLWTGSWDGYTF. CDR3 DNA sequence: TGTGCCAGCAGTTTGGACCTTTGGACAGGGTCCTGGGATGGCTACACCTTC.

The gene calls are TRBV5-1 and TRBJ2-7; 7 bases line up with TRBD2. The length of the CDR3 is 16 residues. Trimming cost V 4 bases and J 0 bases; bases outside gene matches: 10. Germline loops: CDR1 SGHRS, CDR2 YFSETQ. CDR3 region: CASSINPSGSSYEQYF. The CDR3 DNA is TGCGCCAGCAGCATTAATCCTAGCGGTAGCTCCTACGAGCAGTACTTC. The whole variable domain, filled in from reference TRBV5-1 and TRBJ2-7, reads KAGVTQTPRYLIKTRGQQVTLSCSPISGHRSVSWYQQTPGQGLQFLFEYFSETQRNKGNFPGRFSGRQFSNSRSEMNVSTLELGDSALYLCASSINPSGSSYEQYFGPGTRLTVT.

The chain couples TRBV7-9 to TRBJ1-3; D gene unclear. V lost 4 bases to trimming and J lost 0 bases, with 10 bases between them. CDR1 SEHNR and CDR2 FQNEAQ come from the germline V gene (reference sequence). This CDR3 has 15 amino acids. CDR3 nucleotide sequence: TGTGCCAGCAGCTCCTCGGGTGGCTCTGGAAACACCATATATTTT. Translation: CASSSSGGSGNTIYF.

The table lists this clone with many counts. The chain employs TRBV10-3 and TRBJ2-7, with D perhaps TRBD1 (6 bases). The CDR3 length is 12 residues. V lost 6 bases, J lost 4 bases, and 10 bases lay in between. Germline-derived CDR1 and CDR2 are ENHRY and SYGVKD. The CDR3 here is CAIRGAGYEQYF. Here the CDR3 DNA reads TGTGCCATCAGGGGGGCCGGATACGAGCAGTACTTC.

This sequence joins TRBV18 and TRBJ1-2; possibly TRBD1 for D (6 bases). Trimming removed 3 bases from V and 2 bases from J, with 10 bases in between. The CDR3 spans 14 residues. CDR1 and CDR2 (germline): KGHSH, LQKENI. The CDR3 loop reads CASSPPQGNYGYTF. The CDR3 DNA is TGTGCCAGCTCACCTCCCCAGGGGAACTATGGCTACACCTTC.